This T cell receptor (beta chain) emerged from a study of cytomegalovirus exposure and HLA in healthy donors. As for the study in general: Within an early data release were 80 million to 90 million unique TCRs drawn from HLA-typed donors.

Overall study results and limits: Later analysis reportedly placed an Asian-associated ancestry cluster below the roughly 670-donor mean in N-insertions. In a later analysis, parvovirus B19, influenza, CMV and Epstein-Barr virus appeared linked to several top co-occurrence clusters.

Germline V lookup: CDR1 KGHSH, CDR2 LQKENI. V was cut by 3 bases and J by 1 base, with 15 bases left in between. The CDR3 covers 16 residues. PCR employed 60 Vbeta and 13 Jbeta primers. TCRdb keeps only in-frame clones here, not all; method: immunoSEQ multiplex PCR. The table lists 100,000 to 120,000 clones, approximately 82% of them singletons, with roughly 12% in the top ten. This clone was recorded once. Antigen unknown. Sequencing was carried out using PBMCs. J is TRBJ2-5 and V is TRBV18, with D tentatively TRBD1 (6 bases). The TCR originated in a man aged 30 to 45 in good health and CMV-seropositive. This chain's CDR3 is CASSPSTGLTQETQYF. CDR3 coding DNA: TGTGCCAGCTCACCCTCGACAGGACTGACCCAAGAGACCCAGTACTTC.